This passage covers 27 T cell receptor beta chains from one sample sequenced in a study of PD-1 blockade in classical Hodgkin lymphoma. This sample's time point: cycle 4 day 1 (C4D1), after more than five weeks of nivolumab. Brentuximab vedotin exposure varied, and every patient relapsed after autologous stem cell transplantation. The assay was immunoSEQ multiplex PCR, and TCRdb's table has in-frame clones only and misses some. The sample holds tens of thousands of clones, around 89% seen once. This sample comprised peripheral blood mononuclear cells (PBMCs), obtained before the fourth cycle of nivolumab. The receptors shown here come from a human donor with classical Hodgkin lymphoma.

This rearrangement joins TRBV19 to TRBJ1-5, with a weak D call TRBD1 (6 bases). Trimming took 6 bases from V and 4 from J, leaving 25 bases between them. This CDR3 contains 18 residues. Germline V lookup: CDR1 LNHDA, CDR2 SQIVND (reference sequence). The CDR3 loop is CASSSPTGGAHRNQPQHF. The DNA for the CDR3 is TGTGCCAGTAGCTCCCCGACCGGGGGGGCGCATAGGAATCAGCCCCAGCATTTT.

This chain uses TRBV7-9 with TRBJ1-2; the D is unclear. In germline, CDR1 is SEHNR, CDR2 FQNEAQ (reference sequence). With 5 bases removed from V and 4 bases from J, the gap between germline ends came to 20 bases. The CDR3 covers 16 residues. CDR3 amino acids: CASSHPGLTPSYGYTF. CDR3 coding DNA: TGTGCCAGCAGCCATCCGGGCCTGACCCCTTCCTATGGCTACACCTTC.

The V and J genes are TRBV2 and TRBJ2-2; 7 bases fit TRBD2. The V gene's germline CDR1 is SNHLY and CDR2 FYNNEI. V lost 7 bases, J lost 2 bases, and 7 bases stayed unmatched. CDR3 length: 15 amino acids. The CDR3 spells CASNLRGVNTGELFF. The CDR3, as DNA: TGTGCCAGCAATCTCCGGGGGGTTAACACCGGGGAGCTGTTTTTT.

The V gene is TRBV5-4, the J gene TRBJ1-2; unclear D gene. The V end was cut by 3 bases, the J end by 5 bases, with 14 bases between. This CDR3 is built from 14 residues. Germline CDR1 reads SGHNT; CDR2 reads YYREEE (reference sequence). Here the CDR3 reads CASSYRADGYGYTF. The CDR3 DNA reads as TGTGCCAGCAGCTACCGGGCGGATGGGTATGGCTACACCTTC.

The chain recombines TRBV28 with TRBJ1-5, with D uncertain. The CDR3 covers 13 residues. Between the trimmed V and J ends, which lost 6 bases and 4 bases, there was a span of 10 bases. The germline V gene encodes CDR1 MDHEN and CDR2 SYDVKM. The CDR3 nucleotides read TGTGCCAGCAGCCGACGGGATAATCAGCCCCAGCATTTT. Protein product: CASSRRDNQPQHF.

This chain links TRBV10-3 with TRBJ2-7; D is possibly TRBD1 (6 bases). CDR1 is ENHRY and CDR2 is SYGVKD in the germline V gene. This CDR3 has 16 amino acids. V lost 4 bases and J lost 0, with 16 bases in between. The CDR3 sequence: CAISGGGQLNSYEQYF. The CDR3 DNA follows: TGTGCCATCAGTGGCGGTGGACAGCTCAACTCCTACGAGCAGTACTTC.

This chain joins TRBV19 and TRBJ2-1, with 9 bases matching TRBD2. The trim removed 3 bases at V and 3 bases at J, leaving 9 bases unmatched. Germline V CDR1 and CDR2: LNHDA, SQIVND (reference sequence). CDR3 size: 17 residues. The DNA for the CDR3 is TGTGCCAGTAGTATTACGGGGTTACTAGCGGGCTACAATGAGCAGTTCTTC. Amino acid sequence: CASSITGLLAGYNEQFF.

The chain has TRBV7-2 and TRBJ2-1; D is unclear. The CDR3 extends over 17 amino acids. Trimming took off 5 bases at V and 0 bases at J, with 17 bases between the two ends. Looked up from germline, CDR1 is SGHTA and CDR2 is FQGNSA. CDR3 in DNA: TGTGCCAGCAGCGTGGCTGCGCGGCTGAGCTCCTACAATGAGCAGTTCTTC. Translated: CASSVAARLSSYNEQFF.

V and J are TRBV4-1 and TRBJ1-4, with 9 bases lining up with TRBD1. Germline V lookup: CDR1 MGHRA, CDR2 YSYEKL. V trimming: 2 bases; J trimming: 8 bases; junction bases outside the gene matches: 6. The CDR3 totals 15 residues. In DNA form, the CDR3 reads TGCGCCAGCAGCCAACCTGACAGGGGGTACGAAAAACTGTTTTTT. Translation gives CASSQPDRGYEKLFF.

This clone was seen a single time. V and J are TRBV9 and TRBJ2-1; D not resolved. Trimming pared 0 bases from V and 5 bases from J, leaving 15 bases between. Germline V gives CDR1 SGDLS, CDR2 YYNGEE. CDR3 length: 16 amino acids. CDR3 residues: CASSVAPRRTDNEQFF. CDR3 DNA sequence: TGTGCCAGCAGCGTAGCCCCTCGGAGAACTGACAATGAGCAGTTCTTC.

The rearrangement links TRBV19 to TRBJ2-5; maybe TRBD2 (6 bases). The CDR3 runs 14 residues. V lost 3 bases and J 5 bases, leaving 13 bases between the germline ends. Germline CDR1 and CDR2: LNHDA and SQIVND (reference sequence). The CDR3 here is CASSITGVVETQYF. CDR3 in DNA: TGTGCCAGTAGTATCACGGGGGTAGTGGAGACCCAGTACTTC.

This chain uses TRBV6-1 with TRBJ2-2; D may be TRBD2 (5 bases). Germline V gene lookup returns CDR1 MNHNS and CDR2 SASEGT. V shed 2 bases and J shed 3 bases, with 10 bases lying between them. The CDR3 is 15 residues long. The CDR3 DNA follows: TGTGCCAGCAGTGAAACTCTAGCAGACACCGGGGAGCTGTTTTTT. Its protein product is CASSETLADTGELFF.

Of note for this clone: A junction end diverges from the germline sequence, so it may reflect a read error. At the DNA level, this CDR3 is encoded by other sequences in the same sample as well. V and J are TRBV6-1 and TRBJ1-1; unclear D gene. CDR1 MNHNS and CDR2 SASEGT come from the germline V gene. The CDR3 length is 13 residues. Here the CDR3 reads CASRVTVNTEAFF. The CDR3 region has the DNA TGTGCCAGCAGGGTCACAGTGAACACTGAGGCTTTCTTT.

The chain employs TRBV2 and TRBJ1-5, with D possibly TRBD1 on 5 matching bases. Per germline, CDR1 SNHLY and CDR2 FYNNEI. The germline V and J ends were trimmed by 4 bases and 6 bases, with 16 bases remaining between them. The CDR3 totals 15 residues. CDR3 in amino acids: CASSGGRAYGQPQHF. Written as DNA, the CDR3 is TGTGCCAGCAGTGGTGGCAGGGCGTATGGTCAGCCCCAGCATTTT.

The chain uses TRBV13 and TRBJ2-1; 7 nucleotides agree with TRBD2. Germline-derived CDR1 and CDR2 are PRHDT and FYEKMQ (reference sequence). CDR3 length: 15 residues. With V trimmed by 1 base and J by 3 bases, 3 bases remained unmatched. CDR3 region: CASSLDPSGYNEQFF. CDR3 coding DNA: TGTGCCAGCAGCTTAGATCCTAGCGGCTACAATGAGCAGTTCTTC.

This clone was seen once. The chain joins TRBV7-6 to TRBJ2-5, with a possible D match to TRBD1 (5 bases). Germline assignment: CDR1 SGHVS and CDR2 FNYEAQ. The CDR3 covers 14 residues. With 5 bases removed from V and 1 base from J, the gap between germline ends came to 11 bases. The CDR3 DNA follows: TGTGCCAGCAGCCAGGGCTGGTCCCAAGAGACCCAGTACTTC. Translating gives CASSQGWSQETQYF.

V gene TRBV30 combines with J gene TRBJ2-7, with D tentatively TRBD2 (6 bases). Trimming took off 4 bases at V and 5 bases at J, with 15 bases between the two ends. The germline V gene encodes CDR1 GTSNPN and CDR2 SVGIG (reference sequence). This CDR3 region has 13 residues. The CDR3 loop reads CAWTPVSGDEQYF. CDR3 DNA sequence: TGTGCCTGGACCCCGGTTAGCGGAGACGAGCAGTACTTC.

The J gene is TRBJ1-4, the V gene TRBV19, with D perhaps matching TRBD1 (6 bases). This CDR3 has 15 residues. Trimming removed 3 bases from V and 4 bases from J, with 12 bases in between. Germline CDR1 and CDR2: LNHDA and SQIVND (reference sequence). CDR3 sequence reads: CASSIMGHLNEKLFF. CDR3 nucleotide sequence: TGTGCCAGTAGTATTATGGGACACCTTAATGAAAAACTGTTTTTT.

The chain employs TRBV6-1 and TRBJ1-1; 7 nucleotides match TRBD1. V shed 9 bases, J shed 5 bases, and the junction held 9 bases outside the gene matches. From germline, CDR1 is MNHNS and CDR2 SASEGT. This CDR3 spans 13 amino acids. The CDR3 coding sequence is TGTGCCAGTGGGACAGCCTCGAAGACTGAAGCTTTCTTT. It translates to CASGTASKTEAFF.

The chain is built from TRBV19 and TRBJ2-6; 13 bases agree with TRBD2. Germline V lookup: CDR1 LNHDA, CDR2 SQIVND (reference sequence). The CDR3 spans 21 residues. With V trimmed by 4 bases and J by 1 base, 13 bases remained unmatched. The CDR3 protein is CASSTRPWTSGSLSGANVLTF. The CDR3 DNA reads as TGTGCCAGTAGTACCAGGCCCTGGACTAGCGGGAGTTTATCTGGGGCCAACGTCCTGACTTTC.

The chain joins TRBV6-1 to TRBJ1-2, with TRBD1 matching over 10 bases. There are 12 residues in the CDR3. J lost 13 bases, V lost 6 bases, and 8 bases had no gene match. The germline V gene has CDR1 MNHNS and CDR2 SASEGT. The CDR3 bases are TGTGCCAGCAGAACGGGACAGGGGCTTGGCACCTTC. Amino acids: CASRTGQGLGTF.

V gene TRBV23-1 combines with J gene TRBJ1-5; D gene unclear. TRBV23-1 is an open reading frame, and its role is uncertain. This CDR3 region has 18 residues. Trimming removed 2 bases at V and 2 bases at J, with 19 bases between. The CDR3 spells CASSQTRKGNSGNQPQHF. The CDR3 DNA is TGCGCCAGCAGTCAAACGAGAAAAGGGAACTCGGGCAATCAGCCCCAGCATTTT.

CDR3: CSVEDLGLAGAVYNEQFF. In DNA, the CDR3 is TGCAGCGTTGAAGATCTAGGGCTAGCGGGAGCAGTTTACAATGAGCAGTTCTTC. This chain connects TRBV29-1 to TRBJ2-1, with TRBD2 identical over 10 bases. This CDR3 comprises 18 residues. Germline V gives CDR1 SQVTM, CDR2 ANQGSEA. The J segment lost 4 bases and the V segment lost 0 bases, leaving 12 bases of the junction unmatched.

This rearrangement joins TRBV11-2 to TRBJ1-4; 8 nucleotides align to TRBD1. V lost 1 base to trimming and J lost 10 bases; unmatched junction nucleotides: 11. Germline V gene lookup returns CDR1 SGHAT and CDR2 FQNNGV. The CDR3 runs to 16 residues. The CDR3 sequence is CASSLVGGTGRGKLFF. The CDR3, as DNA: TGTGCCAGCAGCTTAGTCGGCGGGACAGGTAGAGGAAAACTGTTTTTT.

The chain uses TRBV18 and TRBJ1-3; the D is unclear. V was pared by 0 bases and J by 5 bases, with 8 bases between. This CDR3 region has 14 residues. Germline values: CDR1 KGHSH, CDR2 LQKENI. The DNA for the CDR3 is TGTGCCAGCTCACCACCGAACGGTAGAAACACCATATATTTT. Translation gives CASSPPNGRNTIYF.

Here the CDR3 reads CASMRVSGANVLTF. The CDR3 DNA sequence: TGTGCCAGTATGAGGGTCTCTGGGGCCAACGTCCTGACTTTC. This rearrangement joins TRBV19 to TRBJ2-6; weak D call: TRBD2 (5 bases). V shed 7 bases and J shed 0 bases, with 7 bases lying between them. Germline V CDR1 and CDR2: LNHDA, SQIVND (reference sequence). CDR3 size: 14 residues.

This chain uses TRBV5-4 with TRBJ2-5; D is possibly TRBD2 (5 bases). Trimming shortened V by 0 bases and J by 5 bases, and 14 bases separated the two germline ends. The V gene's germline CDR1 is SGHNT and CDR2 YYREEE (reference sequence). The length of the CDR3 is 15 residues. The DNA of the CDR3 is TGTGCCAGCAGCTTGGCCGGAGGCGTCGTGGAGACCCAGTACTTC. Its protein product is CASSLAGGVVETQYF.